A single sample is the source of the 13 T cell receptor beta chains below, sequenced in a study of PD-L1 blockade in urothelial cancer. Generated by immunoSEQ multiplex PCR, the TCRdb table keeps only in-frame clones and is missing some. The data hold 85,000 to 130,000 clones, with about 90% observed a single time. Here the sequenced sample was PBMCs, taken around atezolizumab (anti-PD-L1) treatment. The receptors were sampled from a woman of 80 years or more with urothelial cancer.

This rearrangement joins TRBV10-1 to TRBJ2-3; TRBD2 matches at 10 bases. Germline trimming cut 0 bases from V and 5 bases from J; bases unmatched to any gene: 5. The CDR3 extends over 16 amino acids. CDR1 and CDR2 from the germline V gene are WNHNN and SYGVQD (reference sequence). In nucleotides, the CDR3 is TGCGCCAGCAGTGAGTCGAAGGCTAGCGGGGGAGATACGCAGTATTTT. Translated, it gives CASSESKASGGDTQYF.

The chain couples TRBV6-5 to TRBJ2-2; the D gene is possibly TRBD2 (6 bases). V lost 0 bases and J lost 6, with 11 bases in between. This CDR3 contains 15 residues. Per the germline V gene, CDR1 is MNHEY and CDR2 is SVGAGI. The CDR3 sequence: CASSYSGTPPGELFF. In DNA, the CDR3 is TGTGCCAGCAGTTACTCCGGGACTCCGCCCGGGGAGCTGTTTTTT.

This clone was recorded only once. The V call is TRBV28, the J call TRBJ2-5; D not resolved. V was clipped by 5 bases and J by 1 base, with 11 bases between them. The CDR3 is 14 residues long. Germline values: CDR1 MDHEN, CDR2 SYDVKM. In DNA form, the CDR3 reads TGTGCCAGCAGTCTTTACAGAATCCAAGAGACCCAGTACTTC. It encodes CASSLYRIQETQYF.

A few counts support this clone. The gene calls are TRBV9 and TRBJ1-2; possibly TRBD1 for D (5 bases). V shed 0 bases and J shed 4 bases, with 10 bases lying between them. The CDR3 runs to 14 residues. Per the germline V gene, CDR1 is SGDLS and CDR2 is YYNGEE. This CDR3 is CASSVGGSSYGYTF. The CDR3 coding sequence is TGTGCCAGCAGCGTAGGGGGCAGTAGCTATGGCTACACCTTC.

This clone has a single count. V gene TRBV7-9 combines with J gene TRBJ1-4; 9 nucleotides match TRBD1. The CDR3 runs to 15 residues. J lost 3 bases, V lost 5 bases, and 4 bases had no gene match. Per the germline V gene, CDR1 is SEHNR and CDR2 is FQNEAQ (reference sequence). The CDR3 DNA is TGTGCCAGCAGCCCAACAGGGGGCTCTAATGAAAAACTGTTTTTT. Translated, it gives CASSPTGGSNEKLFF.

The rearrangement links TRBV30 to TRBJ1-4, with D possibly matching TRBD1 (5 bases). CDR1 and CDR2 (germline): GTSNPN, SVGIG (reference sequence). The CDR3 sequence is 15 residues long. Trimming pared 0 bases from V and 10 bases from J, leaving 18 bases between. The CDR3 DNA sequence: TGTGCCTGGAGTGTACGGGGGACCCAAGGAGGAAAACTGTTTTTT. Encoded protein: CAWSVRGTQGGKLFF.

The chain has TRBV19 and TRBJ1-3; D gene ambiguous. There are 15 residues in the CDR3. V was trimmed by 5 bases and J by 2 bases, leaving 13 bases between them. Germline V CDR1 and CDR2: LNHDA, SQIVND (reference sequence). CDR3 bases: TGTGCCAGTAGTGAACCGGGAACCCCTGGAAACACCATATATTTT. Encoded protein: CASSEPGTPGNTIYF. Combining the CDR3 with reference TRBV19 and TRBJ1-3 gives the whole variable domain DGGITQSPKYLFRKEGQNVTLSCEQNLNHDAMYWYRQDPGQGLRLIYYSQIVNDFQKGDIAEGYSVSREKKESFPLTVTSAQKNPTAFYLCASSEPGTPGNTIYFGEGSWLTVV.

This clone was picked up one time. This chain connects TRBV6-6 to TRBJ1-2, with 8 nucleotides matching TRBD1. J lost 4 bases, V lost 7 bases, and 2 bases had no gene match. The length of the CDR3 is 12 residues. The germline V gene encodes CDR1 MNHNY and CDR2 SVGAGI (reference sequence). The CDR3 loop reads CASTGGSYGYTF. CDR3 DNA: TGTGCCAGCACAGGGGGCTCCTATGGCTACACCTTC.

The CDR3 sequence is CASSVEIGGAHNEQFF. CDR3 nucleotides: TGTGCCAGCAGCGTAGAGATAGGGGGCGCCCACAATGAGCAGTTCTTC. J is TRBJ2-1 and V is TRBV9; the match to TRBD1 covers 7 bases. Germline CDR1 SGDLS, CDR2 YYNGEE. The V segment lost 0 bases and the J segment 5 bases; nucleotides outside the gene matches: 8. The CDR3 has 16 residues.

The gene calls are TRBV7-3 and TRBJ2-2; 7 bases are a match to TRBD1. There are 17 residues in the CDR3. V lost 5 bases to trimming and J lost 1 base; unmatched junction nucleotides: 10. Germline lookup yields CDR1 SGHTA and CDR2 FQGTGA. The CDR3 DNA follows: TGTGCCAGCAGCCCCCAAGGGACAGATATGAACACCGGGGAGCTGTTTTTT. It translates to CASSPQGTDMNTGELFF.

The V call is TRBV21-1, the J call TRBJ2-7; TRBD1 is the table's D call, not checked against the DNA. TRBV21-1 is classified as a pseudogene. The CDR3 is made up of 13 amino acids. The CDR3 coding sequence is TGTGCCAGCAGCATAACAGGGGGTGAGGAGCAGTACTTC. Its translation: CASSITGGEEQYF.

The chain carries TRBV23-1 and TRBJ1-1; 11 bases are a match to TRBD1. TRBV23-1 is an ORF, with its function uncertain. This CDR3 has 18 residues. V was pared by 7 bases and J by 3 bases, with 16 bases of the junction left unmatched. The CDR3 nucleotides are TGCGCCAGCAATCCGGGCCGGGAGCGGGACAGGGGGTACACTGAAGCTTTCTTT. Protein product: CASNPGRERDRGYTEAFF.

The chain combines TRBV9 with TRBJ2-7; D unresolved. This CDR3 is 14 amino acids long. The germline V gene encodes CDR1 SGDLS and CDR2 YYNGEE. The V end was cut by 0 bases, the J end by 0 bases, with 7 bases between. The CDR3 spells CASSVGLFSYEQYF. CDR3 DNA sequence: TGTGCCAGCAGCGTAGGACTCTTCTCCTACGAGCAGTACTTC.